This section outlines one T cell receptor (beta chain) sequence together with its context. This specimen comes from a study of CD8+ T cells in alopecia areata. Trimming stripped 0 bases from V and 5 bases from J, with 4 bases between. CDR1 is LNHNV, CDR2 YYDKDF, per germline (reference sequence). CDR3 length: 12 residues. From alopecia areata patients, lesional scalp punch biopsies and peripheral blood were collected. In each case, RNA was isolated and then reverse transcribed into cDNA as the sequencing template. The repertoire was sequenced with immunoSEQ multiplex PCR; TCRdb's copy has only in-frame clones and lacks some. Of about 200,000 clones in the sample, 50% to 60% were seen once.

The TCR sequence derives from a human donor with alopecia areata. The chain couples TRBV15 to TRBJ2-5; no firm D call. The sequencing here drew on CD4+ T cells sorted from blood, taken at week 0. The DNA for the CDR3 is TGTGCCACCAGCAGAGATCGGGAGACCCAGTACTTC. Residues: CATSRDRETQYF.